The clone carrying this T cell receptor (beta chain) appeared many times. The antigen is undetermined. These data originate in a study of breast tumors, draining lymph nodes, adjacent tissues. In germline, CDR1 is LNHDA, CDR2 SQIVND (reference sequence). V shed 4 bases and J 5 bases; nucleotides not matched to a gene: 8. The CDR3 length is 15 residues. From the multiplex PCR reads, TCRdb called clonotypes with MiXCR, one entry per CDR3 protein. The profile shows fewer than 250,000 distinct CDR3 sequences, about 32% of them singletons. General study points: Tumors had less TCR diversity than lymph nodes, more than nontumor tissue. Tumor and nontumor repertoires were significantly more similar in luminal-like than in basal-like breast cancer. Findings are consistent with lymph node origin and intratumoral expansion of most tumor T cells.

The lymph nodes were axillary draining lymph nodes from breast cancer patients. The origin of this receptor is a female donor with breast cancer. Some clones in this sample may be carry-over from other donors' samples. Specimen: axillary lymph node tissue. The genes are TRBV19 and TRBJ1-5; the match to TRBD1 covers 7 bases. The CDR3 DNA reads TGTGCCAGTAGTACGTCCCAGGGGGAGTATCAGCCCCAGCATTTT. Its translation is CASSTSQGEYQPQHF.